This TCR beta chain is from a study of shared clonotypes between healthy human individuals. Study results and caveats: Read depth was anticipated to influence clonotype sharing among donors. Since donors were few, the genetic and exposure-history diversity represented was limited.

This clone has a handful of counts. Its antigen is currently unknown. Ten immunoSEQ deep assay plates served to sequence unsorted PBMC DNA. Original methodology: Junction-only sequences without quality scores were provided by ImmunoSEQ, so filtering was different. Only in-frame clones appear in the TCRdb table, and some are missing; sequencing was by immunoSEQ multiplex PCR. V and J calls and clone size are copied from that table; D and trimming were computed from the DNA. The sample gives 400,000 to 550,000 clones, roughly 85% of which show up once; approximately 12% is in the top ten. V shed 1 base, J shed 0 bases, and the junction held 13 bases outside the gene matches. Germline CDR1 is LGHNA and CDR2 is YSLEER. The CDR3 totals 19 residues.

This sequence was found in a woman in her thirties or forties in good health. Some clones in this sample may be carry-over from other donors' samples. The chain uses TRBV4-3 and TRBJ2-3; 7 positions match TRBD1. What was sequenced was PBMCs. The DNA for the CDR3 is TGCGCCAGCAGCCAAGGGACCGGACAGGCGCTATATAGCACAGATACGCAGTATTTT. Encoded protein: CASSQGTGQALYSTDTQYF.